These T cell receptor beta chains were read from a single sample in a study of shared clonotypes between healthy human individuals. Repertoires were generated with immunoSEQ multiplex PCR, while TCRdb's copy carries only in-frame clones and drops some. The sample has about half a million clones, around 75% seen once. The sequenced sample was PBMCs. These TCRs come from a middle-aged woman in good health. Some clones in this sample may be carry-over from other donors' samples. Each CDR3 is given with its conserved first and last residue. The D gene is left open where the match is weak. Not every row has a clone size; where given, it reads once, few, many or a size class.

cdr3_length	v_call	j_call	d_call	clone_size	cdr3_aa	cdr3_nt
14	TRBV7-9	TRBJ2-7	.	few	CASSLQGESYEQYF	TGTGCCAGCAGCTTACAAGGGGAGTCCTACGAGCAGTACTTC
15	TRBV19	TRBJ2-2	TRBD2	.	CASSREGRNTGELFF	TGTGCCAGTAGTAGGGAGGGGAGGAACACCGGGGAGCTGTTTTTT
15	TRBV7-2	TRBJ2-7	.	.	CASSRSTGSSYEQYF	TGTGCCAGCAGCCGCTCAACAGGGTCCTCCTACGAGCAGTACTTC
14	TRBV5-4	TRBJ1-4	.	.	CASSLEQGGEKLFF	TGTGCCAGCAGCTTGGAACAGGGTGGTGAAAAACTGTTTTTT
17	TRBV29-1	TRBJ2-3	TRBD2	.	CSADGTSGRMSTDTQYF	TGCAGCGCCGACGGGACTAGCGGGAGGATGAGCACAGATACGCAGTATTTT
14	TRBV25-1	TRBJ1-4	.	.	CASSEHGSNEKLFF	TGTGCCAGCAGTGAACACGGTTCTAATGAAAAACTGTTTTTT
14	TRBV7-2	TRBJ2-7	TRBD2	.	CASSSGLAPYEQYF	TGTGCCAGCAGCTCGGGACTAGCCCCCTACGAGCAGTACTTC
12	TRBV19	TRBJ1-1	.	.	CASSKGPTEAFF	TGTGCCAGTAGTAAGGGTCCCACTGAAGCTTTCTTT
16	TRBV25-1	TRBJ2-6	.	many	CASSEGGSSGANVLTF	TGTGCCAGCAGTGAAGGCGGTAGCTCTGGGGCCAACGTCCTGACTTTC
12	TRBV27	TRBJ2-5	.	once	CASSRQGYQQYF	TGTGCCAGCAGTCGTCAGGGGTACCAGCAGTACTTC
14	TRBV5-1	TRBJ2-5	TRBD1	.	CASSSTGGPETQYF	TGCGCCAGCAGCTCGACAGGGGGCCCAGAGACCCAGTACTTC
14	TRBV19	TRBJ2-2	.	.	CASRGSANTGELFF	TGTGCCAGTAGAGGGTCCGCGAACACCGGGGAGCTGTTTTTT
14	TRBV19	TRBJ1-5	TRBD1	.	CASTETGGIQPQHF	TGTGCCAGTACCGAGACAGGGGGCATTCAGCCCCAGCATTTT
13	TRBV6-4	TRBJ1-5	TRBD1	.	CARADRGHQPQHF	TGTGCCAGAGCTGACAGGGGGCATCAGCCCCAGCATTTT
15	TRBV19	TRBJ2-3	TRBD1	once	CASSIRDRGMHTQYF	TGTGCCAGTAGTATACGGGACAGGGGCATGCATACGCAGTATTTT
16	TRBV9	TRBJ2-2	TRBD2	.	CASSGTSGRATGELFF	TGTGCCAGCAGCGGGACTAGCGGGAGGGCCACCGGGGAGCTGTTTTTT
14	TRBV5-4	TRBJ1-2	.	many	CASSRGPTNYGYTF	TGTGCCAGCAGCAGGGGACCGACCAACTATGGCTACACCTTC
12	TRBV2	TRBJ2-3	TRBD2	.	CASKLGRETQYF	TGTGCCAGCAAGCTAGGGCGGGAGACGCAGTATTTT
13	TRBV18	TRBJ1-5	.	few	CASSPAVNQPQHF	TGTGCCAGCTCACCGGCAGTCAATCAGCCCCAGCATTTT
14	TRBV5-1	TRBJ1-4	.	.	CASSLEPTNEKLFF	TGCGCCAGCAGCTTGGAACCAACTAATGAAAAACTGTTTTTT
15	TRBV18	TRBJ1-4	TRBD1	few	CASSSGGTGSEKLFF	TGTGCCAGCTCATCAGGAGGGACAGGGAGTGAAAAACTGTTTTTT
14	TRBV9	TRBJ2-7	TRBD2	.	CASSVASGGYEQYF	TGTGCCAGCAGCGTAGCTAGCGGGGGCTACGAGCAGTACTTC
16	TRBV15	TRBJ2-3	TRBD2	.	CATSEGSGSHTDTQYF	TGTGCCACCAGTGAGGGTAGCGGGAGCCATACAGATACGCAGTATTTT
15	TRBV5-1	TRBJ1-5	.	.	CASSLGPFGDQPQHF	TGCGCCAGCAGCCTGGGACCGTTTGGTGATCAGCCCCAGCATTTT
13	TRBV19	TRBJ2-1	.	.	CASSRDFDNEQFF	TGTGCCAGTAGTCGGGACTTCGACAATGAGCAGTTCTTC
14	TRBV27	TRBJ1-1	TRBD1	few	CASSLRQGNTEAFF	TGTGCCAGCAGTTTGCGACAGGGGAACACTGAAGCTTTCTTT
13	TRBV28	TRBJ1-2	TRBD1	few	CASSRTGLYGYTF	TGTGCCAGCAGTCGGACAGGGCTCTATGGCTACACCTTC
13	TRBV6-4	TRBJ2-2	.	many	CASSLDSTGELFF	TGTGCCAGCAGTCTCGACAGCACCGGGGAGCTGTTTTTT
16	TRBV28	TRBJ2-3	TRBD2	.	CASRPGAGVDTDTQYF	TGTGCCAGCAGGCCCGGAGCGGGAGTCGATACAGATACGCAGTATTTT
16	TRBV5-4	TRBJ2-3	TRBD2	.	CASSLVSGGNTDTQYF	TGTGCCAGCAGCTTGGTCAGCGGGGGCAACACAGATACGCAGTATTTT
16	TRBV28	TRBJ1-1	.	.	CASFAGTRGPNTEAFF	TGTGCCAGCTTCGCGGGGACCAGGGGTCCGAACACTGAAGCTTTCTTT
13	TRBV7-2	TRBJ1-4	.	.	CASRGAGTEKLFF	TGTGCCAGCAGGGGGGCAGGAACCGAAAAACTGTTTTTT
18	TRBV5-1	TRBJ2-4	.	.	CASSPVFALIQAKNIQYF	TGCGCCAGCAGCCCCGTCTTTGCCCTAATACAGGCCAAAAACATTCAGTACTTC
15	TRBV4-1	TRBJ1-6	TRBD1	.	CASSQEGVRDRVLHF	TGCGCCAGCAGCCAAGAGGGGGTCCGGGACAGAGTCCTCCACTTT
16	TRBV5-4	TRBJ2-7	TRBD1	once	CASSAMGQRTTYEQYF	TGTGCCAGCAGCGCGATGGGACAGAGAACGACCTACGAGCAGTACTTC
14	TRBV29-1	TRBJ2-5	.	.	CSVEGNAYQETQYF	TGCAGCGTTGAAGGGAATGCGTACCAAGAGACCCAGTACTTC
15	TRBV19	TRBJ2-7	TRBD1	few	CASSIDAGGTYEQYF	TGTGCCAGTAGTATAGATGCAGGGGGCACCTACGAGCAGTACTTC
15	TRBV5-5	TRBJ1-4	.	.	CASSLDLVPNEKLFF	TGTGCCAGCAGCTTGGATCTGGTTCCCAATGAAAAACTGTTTTTT
15	TRBV28	TRBJ1-1	.	.	CASSLPVGRDTEAFF	TGTGCCAGCAGTTTACCCGTTGGGCGGGACACTGAAGCTTTCTTT
15	TRBV27	TRBJ1-2	.	.	CASSPMARATTGYTF	TGTGCCAGCAGTCCGATGGCGCGTGCGACAACCGGCTACACCTTC
14	TRBV18	TRBJ1-1	TRBD1	few	CASSQGGGGTEAFF	TGTGCCAGCTCCCAGGGGGGAGGCGGGACTGAAGCTTTCTTT
15	TRBV4-2	TRBJ2-7	.	.	CASSPSDGYRYEQYF	TGTGCCAGCAGCCCCTCCGACGGGTACCGGTACGAGCAGTACTTC